The next 7 T cell receptor beta chains were all read from a single sample in a study of beta chain features in type 1 diabetes. The entirety of the isolated RNA underwent reverse transcription, so expressed TCRB transcripts were sequenced. Libraries were prepared by immunoSEQ multiplex PCR; TCRdb keeps only in-frame clonotypes and omits some of them. This sample carries about 930,000 clones, roughly 15% of them seen once, and the ten largest clones take 0.023%. The sequencing input was naive CD4+ T cells from blood. All receptors come from a woman aged 18-29 years in good health.

This clone was counted between two and nine times. This sequence joins TRBV27 and TRBJ2-1, with 8 bases that match TRBD2. The CDR3 spans 15 residues. Trimming removed 3 bases from V and 4 bases from J; junction bases left unmatched: 5. Germline lookup yields CDR1 MNHEY and CDR2 SMNVEV (reference sequence). The CDR3 is CASSLSSGVYNEQFF. CDR3 sequence (DNA): TGTGCCAGCAGTTTGAGTAGCGGGGTGTACAATGAGCAGTTCTTC.

This clone was counted between two and nine times. The sample has other DNA sequences that encode this CDR3 too. V and J are TRBV19 and TRBJ1-5, with D perhaps TRBD1 (5 bases). The CDR3 covers 13 residues. V gave up 6 bases and J gave up 5 bases, with 11 bases separating them. The germline CDR1 and CDR2 sequences are LNHDA and SQIVND (reference sequence). The CDR3 DNA reads TGTGCCAGTAGACGCAGGGAGGATCAGCCCCAGCATTTT. Its translation: CASRRREDQPQHF. Full variable domain (remainder filled in from reference TRBV19 and TRBJ1-5): DGGITQSPKYLFRKEGQNVTLSCEQNLNHDAMYWYRQDPGQGLRLIYYSQIVNDFQKGDIAEGYSVSREKKESFPLTVTSAQKNPTAFYLCASRRREDQPQHFGDGTRLSIL.

The V gene is TRBV4-3, the J gene TRBJ2-5, with a weak D call TRBD2 (5 bases). Germline CDR1 is LGHNA and CDR2 is YSLEER. This CDR3 is built from 13 residues. The V end lost 2 bases, the J end lost 3 bases, and 7 bases lay between the germline ends. The CDR3 protein is CASSQSREETQYF. The CDR3 bases are TGCGCCAGCAGCCAATCGCGGGAAGAGACCCAGTACTTC.

The gene calls are TRBV18 and TRBJ2-7; D possibly corresponds to TRBD1 (6 bases). Germline loops: CDR1 KGHSH, CDR2 LQKENI. The CDR3 contains 14 residues. Trimming left V 5 bases short and J 1 base short, with 12 bases between. The CDR3 here is CASSKTGTSYEQYF. The CDR3 coding sequence is TGTGCCAGCTCAAAAACCGGGACATCCTACGAGCAGTACTTC. Using reference TRBV18 and TRBJ2-7 for the parts outside the CDR3, the full variable domain is NAGVMQNPRHLVRRRGQEARLRCSPMKGHSHVYWYRQLPEEGLKFMVYLQKENIIDESGMPKERFSAEFPKEGPSILRIQQVVRGDSAAYFCASSKTGTSYEQYFGPGTRLTVT.

As for this clone: The sample holds other DNA sequences that translate to the same CDR3. The genes are TRBV6-5 and TRBJ2-7; tentatively, D is TRBD1 (6 bases). There are 13 residues in the CDR3. CDR1 is MNHEY and CDR2 is SVGAGI in the germline V gene. V lost 5 bases and J 3 bases, leaving 11 bases between the germline ends. The DNA for the CDR3 is TGTGCCAGCAGTCGGACAGCGAGCTACGAGCAGTACTTC. This codes for CASSRTASYEQYF.

The table lists this clone with a few counts. CDR3 sequence reads: CASSYRSEQYF. CDR3 sequence (DNA): TGTGCCAGCAGTTACAGGTCCGAGCAGTACTTC. This chain joins TRBV6-5 and TRBJ2-7, with D hard to call. The germline V and J ends were trimmed by 2 bases and 6 bases, with 5 bases remaining between them. The CDR3 sequence is 11 residues long. The germline CDR1 and CDR2 sequences are MNHEY and SVGAGI.

J is TRBJ2-3 and V is TRBV10-3, with 9 nucleotides matching TRBD2. CDR3 size: 17 residues. Unmatched junction bases numbered 4, after V lost 0 bases and J lost 0 bases. Germline assignment: CDR1 ENHRY and CDR2 SYGVKD. CDR3 nucleotides: TGTGCCATCAGTGAGTCGGTTCTAGCGGGAAGCACAGATACGCAGTATTTT. This translates into CAISESVLAGSTDTQYF.